The 21 T cell receptor beta chains presented below share a single source sample, sequenced in a study of beta chain features in type 1 diabetes (dated by TCRdb to the late 2010s). The receptor library was made with the immunoSEQ multiplex PCR assay. The entire isolated RNA was reverse transcribed using the High Capacity cDNA Reverse Transcription Kit, and thus expressed TCRB transcripts were sequenced. TCRdb provides this immuneACCESS table in a form limited to in-frame rearrangements. Some clones are lacking; in checked studies, under half of them reflect an unresolved V gene, and why the rest are absent is not known. The sample profile shows 300,000 to 350,000 clones; 7.5% to 9% of them were found once. Together, the top ten hold roughly 0.44% of the sample. The sample taken for sequencing was central memory CD4+ T cells from blood. Receptors originate from a woman under 30 in good health.

To note about this clone: Other DNA variants within this sample encode the same CDR3. J is TRBJ2-7 and V is TRBV7-2; the D is unclear. CDR1 is SGHTA and CDR2 is FQGNSA in the germline V gene. The CDR3 covers 12 residues. V lost 1 base and J 3 bases, leaving 4 bases between the germline ends. The CDR3 DNA reads TGTGCCAGCAGCTTAGTCGACTACGAGCAGTACTTC. This translates into CASSLVDYEQYF.

The gene calls are TRBV10-2 and TRBJ2-5; 10 nucleotides match TRBD2. V dropped 3 bases and J dropped 4; count of bases not matched to a gene: 8. This CDR3 comprises 16 residues. Germline CDR1 WSHSY, CDR2 SAAADI. CDR3 DNA sequence: TGCGCCAGCAGTGAAACCGGGACTAGCGCTTCAGAGACCCAGTACTTC. Encoded protein: CASSETGTSASETQYF.

The chain couples TRBV19 to TRBJ2-5; TRBD2 is a possible D gene (6 bases). From germline, CDR1 is LNHDA and CDR2 SQIVND (reference sequence). The CDR3 is 14 amino acids. Trimming removed 4 bases from V and 4 bases from J, with 13 bases in between. This CDR3 is CASSRDLTGETQYF. In DNA, the CDR3 is TGTGCCAGTAGTAGGGACTTGACTGGAGAGACCCAGTACTTC. Full variable domain (missing parts from reference TRBV19 and TRBJ2-5): DGGITQSPKYLFRKEGQNVTLSCEQNLNHDAMYWYRQDPGQGLRLIYYSQIVNDFQKGDIAEGYSVSREKKESFPLTVTSAQKNPTAFYLCASSRDLTGETQYFGPGTRLLVL.

As for this clone: Other DNA sequences in this specimen translate into the identical CDR3. The chain couples TRBV5-4 to TRBJ2-3; D remains unclear. From germline, CDR1 is SGHNT and CDR2 YYREEE (reference sequence). This CDR3 contains 13 residues. V was clipped by 5 bases and J by 3 bases, with 10 bases between them. The CDR3 loop reads CASSSSSTDTQYF. The CDR3 region has the DNA TGTGCCAGCAGTTCCTCTTCTACAGATACGCAGTATTTT.

V and J are TRBV5-1 and TRBJ2-7; D unclear. CDR3 length equals 14 residues. The ends were cut back, 0 bases at V and 6 bases at J, with 13 bases in the middle. Germline CDR1 is SGHRS and CDR2 is YFSETQ. Written as DNA, the CDR3 is TGCGCCAGCAGCTTGGGCCCTGAGATGGGCGAGCAGTACTTC. The encoded protein is CASSLGPEMGEQYF.

This clone has at least ten counts. The chain uses TRBV7-9 and TRBJ2-6; D gene unclear. V was clipped by 8 bases and J by 0 bases, with 11 bases between them. This CDR3 is 15 amino acids long. Germline V gives CDR1 SEHNR, CDR2 FQNEAQ (reference sequence). CDR3 amino acids: CASPVTLSGANVLTF. CDR3 nucleotide sequence: TGTGCCAGCCCGGTGACACTCTCTGGGGCCAACGTCCTGACTTTC.

The V call is TRBV28, the J call TRBJ2-7; TRBD2 matches at 9 bases. Germline loops: CDR1 MDHEN, CDR2 SYDVKM. J gave up 0 bases and V 5 bases, and 11 bases lay outside the gene matches. The CDR3 covers 17 residues. This CDR3 reads CASSPEGLAILSYEQYF. The DNA of the CDR3 is TGTGCCAGCAGTCCGGAGGGACTAGCCATCCTCTCCTACGAGCAGTACTTC.

The chain combines TRBV19 with TRBJ1-2; 11 bases are shared with TRBD1. This CDR3 spans 15 amino acids. V shed 6 bases and J 5 bases; nucleotides not matched to a gene: 8. CDR1 LNHDA and CDR2 SQIVND come from the germline V gene (reference sequence). CDR3 nucleotide sequence: TGTGCCAGTAGGGACAGGGGGCGAATAGAGTATGGCTACACCTTC. It is translated as CASRDRGRIEYGYTF.

The genes are TRBV6-1 and TRBJ2-2, with D maybe TRBD2 (6 bases). Germline CDR1 MNHNS, CDR2 SASEGT. The CDR3 runs 14 residues. V was shortened by 9 bases and J by 3 bases, with 14 bases between the two germline ends. The CDR3 nucleotides are TGTGCCAGTACTCGGGAGTGGCACACCGGGGAGCTGTTTTTT. It translates to CASTREWHTGELFF.

This chain uses TRBV2 with TRBJ2-3; D is perhaps TRBD2 (5 bases). Deletions cut 7 bases from V and 0 bases from J, with 11 bases between. The CDR3 is 14 amino acids. Germline V lookup: CDR1 SNHLY, CDR2 FYNNEI. The chain's CDR3 is CASKFGESTDTQYF. The DNA of the CDR3 is TGTGCCAGCAAGTTCGGGGAGAGCACAGATACGCAGTATTTT.

This clone was observed a handful of times. This sequence joins TRBV10-3 and TRBJ2-5, with 7 bases lining up with TRBD2. CDR1 is ENHRY, CDR2 SYGVKD, per germline. The J segment lost 4 bases and the V segment lost 4 bases, leaving 9 bases of the junction unmatched. The CDR3 extends over 15 amino acids. The CDR3, as DNA: TGTGCCATCAGTGTCACCGCGGGAGCGGGAGAGACCCAGTACTTC. Translating gives CAISVTAGAGETQYF.

This clone was recorded a few times. The J gene is TRBJ2-3, the V gene TRBV7-9, with D possibly matching TRBD1 (5 bases). The CDR3 length is 15 residues. The V end lost 1 base, the J end lost 9 bases, and 17 bases lay between the germline ends. CDR1 SEHNR and CDR2 FQNEAQ come from the germline V gene (reference sequence). The CDR3 DNA reads TGTGCCAGCAGCTTAGGTGGAAGTGTAGGGGTCACGCAGTATTTT. Protein: CASSLGGSVGVTQYF. Based on the CDR3 plus reference TRBV7-9 and TRBJ2-3, the full variable domain is DTGVSQNPRHKITKRGQNVTFRCDPISEHNRLYWYRQTLGQGPEFLTYFQNEAQLEKSRLLSDRFSAERPKGSFSTLEIQRTEQGDSAMYLCASSLGGSVGVTQYFGPGTRLTVL.

The chain carries TRBV27 and TRBJ2-7; D ambiguous. The CDR3 totals 13 residues. Germline CDR1 and CDR2: MNHEY and SMNVEV (reference sequence). V lost 2 bases, J lost 5 bases, and 10 bases lay in between. The CDR3 sequence is CASSLGRLHEQYF. CDR3 bases: TGTGCCAGCAGTTTAGGAAGGCTCCACGAGCAGTACTTC.

This clone was recorded at least ten times. The J gene is TRBJ2-6, the V gene TRBV14; D gene unclear. Germline-derived CDR1 and CDR2 are SGHDN and FVKESK. The CDR3 runs 14 residues. Deletions cut 4 bases from V and 0 bases from J, with 4 bases between. CDR3: CASSRDSGANVLTF. Written as DNA, the CDR3 is TGTGCCAGCAGCCGTGACTCTGGGGCCAACGTCCTGACTTTC.

The gene calls are TRBV19 and TRBJ2-7; 12 bases match TRBD2. Unmatched junction bases numbered 0, after V lost 6 bases and J lost 0 bases. CDR1 and CDR2 (germline): LNHDA, SQIVND (reference sequence). The CDR3 has 14 amino acids. In nucleotides, the CDR3 is TGTGCCAGTAGGACTAGCGGGAGCTCCTACGAGCAGTACTTC. This translates into CASRTSGSSYEQYF.

The CDR3 coding sequence is TGTGCCAGCAGCTTAGTCGTATTGGCTAGGTCCTACAATGAGCAGTTCTTC. Protein: CASSLVVLARSYNEQFF. The gene calls are TRBV7-2 and TRBJ2-1; no clear D. In germline, CDR1 is SGHTA, CDR2 FQGNSA. V lost 1 base, J lost 1 base, and 14 bases lay in between. This CDR3 is 17 amino acids long.

This clone was seen many times. The chain combines TRBV6-6 with TRBJ2-7; no clear D gene. Trimming stripped 5 bases from V and 6 bases from J, with 8 bases between. Looked up from germline, CDR1 is MNHNY and CDR2 is SVGAGI (reference sequence). The CDR3 covers 11 residues. CDR3 loop: CASSQVGEQYF. As DNA, the CDR3 is TGTGCCAGCAGTCAGGTCGGCGAGCAGTACTTC.

This clone was seen a few times. The rearrangement uses TRBV4-3 and TRBJ1-5; D is undetermined. V lost 0 bases to trimming and J lost 4 bases, with 10 bases between them. CDR3 length equals 15 residues. From germline, CDR1 is LGHNA and CDR2 YSLEER. As DNA, the CDR3 is TGCGCCAGCAGCCAAGATCTGGGTAGAAATCAGCCCCAGCATTTT. Translating it yields CASSQDLGRNQPQHF.

This clone was seen a few times. The J gene is TRBJ2-3, the V gene TRBV28, with D hard to call. The CDR3 runs 14 residues. In germline, CDR1 is MDHEN, CDR2 SYDVKM. Deletions cut 6 bases from V and 5 bases from J, with 15 bases between. DNA for the CDR3: TGTGCCAGCAGCCCAAATTCGGTAGGAGATACGCAGTATTTT. Its protein product is CASSPNSVGDTQYF.

This clone was counted a few times. This chain uses TRBV13 with TRBJ2-3, with D unresolved. Trimming cost V 6 bases and J 0 bases, with 4 bases left between them. The CDR3 has 12 amino acids. Germline loops: CDR1 PRHDT, CDR2 FYEKMQ (reference sequence). CDR3 amino acids: CASRPSTDTQYF. For the CDR3, the DNA is TGTGCCAGCAGACCTAGCACAGATACGCAGTATTTT.

The chain carries TRBV11-2 and TRBJ2-5; weak D call: TRBD1 (7 bases). Trimming removed 7 bases from V and 2 bases from J, with 17 bases in between. Germline values: CDR1 SGHAT, CDR2 FQNNGV. The CDR3 runs 15 residues. The CDR3 DNA is TGTGCCAGCAACGGGGGCGCAGGGGGTCAAGAGACCCAGTACTTC. It encodes CASNGGAGGQETQYF.